Shown below are 26 T cell receptor beta chains from a single sample sequenced in a study of regulatory T cells in long-lasting Graves disease. Described time point: newly diagnosed GD, antithyroid drugs for less than 3 months. Isolated PBMC RNA provided the starting material for the TCR library. CDR3-region Arm-PCR and iRepertoire HTBI primers produced the TCR beta libraries. From the multiplex PCR reads, TCRdb called clonotypes with MiXCR, one entry per CDR3 protein. The sample contains 530,000 or so distinct CDR3 sequences, approximately 13% of which appear only once. The data were also submitted as part of a second study, on T cells in Graves' hyperthyroidism and ophthalmopathy.

Specimen: peripheral blood mononuclear cells (PBMCs), collected at new diagnosis, from a patient treated with antithyroid drugs. These receptors were taken from a man aged 25 to 45 with Graves disease.

This clonotype was observed at least ten times. V usage is TRBV6-1 and J usage is TRBJ2-7; 9 bases agree with TRBD1. Germline CDR1 is MNHNS and CDR2 is SASEGT. CDR3 length: 16 residues. V lost 4 bases, J lost 1 base, and 8 bases stayed unmatched. The DNA of the CDR3 is TGTGCCAGCAGTGCTATAGGGACAGGGTCATCCTACGAGCAGTACTTC. This translates into CASSAIGTGSSYEQYF.

This clonotype was seen more than once but under ten times. The chain links TRBV6-1 to TRBJ2-7; D is perhaps TRBD2 (5 bases). The CDR3 has 15 amino acids. CDR1 is MNHNS, CDR2 SASEGT, per germline. Deletions cut 5 bases from V and 2 bases from J, with 16 bases between. CDR3 bases: TGTGCCAGCAGTCAATCTAGCACGATGACCTACGAGCAGTACTTC. Residues: CASSQSSTMTYEQYF.

This clonotype was found many times. The chain joins TRBV11-1 to TRBJ2-1; no definite D call. The CDR3 has 15 residues. Germline CDR1 reads SGHAT; CDR2 reads FQDESV (reference sequence). V lost 3 bases to trimming and J lost 0 bases, with 9 bases between them. Written as DNA, the CDR3 is TGTGCCAGCAGCTTGCCCCCCCCCTCCTACAATGAGCAGTTCTTC. Translating gives CASSLPPPSYNEQFF.

Concerning this clonotype: The junction and the germline gene differ at one end; a read error may be behind it. This sequence joins TRBV29-1 and TRBJ2-5, with 10 positions matching TRBD1. CDR1 SQVTM and CDR2 ANQGSEA come from the germline V gene. The CDR3 sequence is 12 residues long. The CDR3: CSVGDRGEIQYF. In nucleotides, the CDR3 is TGCAGCGTGGGGGACAGGGGAGAGATCCAGTACTTC. The full variable domain, with the rest looked up from reference TRBV29-1 and TRBJ2-5, is SAVISQKPSRDICQRGTSLTIQCQVDSQVTMMFWYRQQPGQSLTLIATANQGSEATYESGFVIDKFPISRPNLTFSTLTVSNMSPEDSSIYLCSVGDRGEIQYFGPGTRLLVL.

For this clonotype: A much larger clone is a single base away; this may be a read error. This chain links TRBV2 with TRBJ2-4; D tentatively fits TRBD1 or TRBD2 (5 bases each). This CDR3 contains 17 residues. Germline lookup yields CDR1 SNHLY and CDR2 FYNNEI. Here the CDR3 reads CAYRPPSGTLAQNIQYF. Here the CDR3 DNA reads TGTGCCTACCGCCCCCCGTCGGGGACCTTAGCCCAAAACATTCAGTACTTC.

Details on this clonotype: Given a much more abundant clone one base away, this may be a read error. The chain links TRBV6-2 or TRBV6-3 to TRBJ2-1, with 9 bases aligning to TRBD2. This CDR3 region has 12 residues. The germline V gene has CDR1 MNHEY and CDR2 SVGEGT. The CDR3 here is CATSGNYDEQFF. The CDR3 region has the DNA TGTGCCACTAGCGGGAACTACGATGAGCAGTTCTTC.

This clonotype was picked up many times. CDR3 protein: CAGQLLTGELFF. The CDR3 DNA follows: TGTGCCGGACAACTTCTCACCGGGGAGCTGTTTTTT. The rearrangement links TRBV6-1 to TRBJ2-2; D is perhaps TRBD1 (5 bases). V lost 11 bases and J 4 bases, leaving 11 bases between the germline ends. This CDR3 has 12 residues. CDR1 and CDR2 from the germline V gene are MNHNS and SASEGT.

The gene calls are TRBV29-1 and TRBJ2-5; the D is unclear. Trimming removed 0 bases from V and 6 bases from J, with 5 bases in between. The CDR3 length is 11 residues. Germline lookup yields CDR1 SQVTM and CDR2 ANQGSEA. This chain's CDR3 is CSVEDSKTQYF. The DNA of the CDR3 is TGCAGCGTTGAAGATTCGAAGACCCAGTACTTC.

The table lists this clonotype with a few counts. The chain links TRBV6-2 or TRBV6-3 to TRBJ2-4; no clear D gene. V was trimmed by 1 base and J by 0 bases, leaving 10 bases between them. From germline, CDR1 is MNHEY and CDR2 SVGEGT. The CDR3 runs 16 residues. CDR3 in DNA: TGTGCCAGCAGTTACTTAGCTGAACTAGCCAAAAACATTCAGTACTTC. Translating gives CASSYLAELAKNIQYF.

This clonotype was seen many times. The chain has TRBV28 and TRBJ1-5; no reliable D call. The CDR3 sequence is 14 residues long. Between the trimmed V and J ends, which lost 3 bases and 6 bases, there was a span of 12 bases. Germline CDR1 is MDHEN and CDR2 is SYDVKM. CDR3 nucleotides: TGTGCCAGCAGTTTTGAGACAATGAGTCAGCCCCAGCATTTT. Translating it yields CASSFETMSQPQHF.

This clonotype turned up a few times. This chain links TRBV2 with TRBJ2-5; possibly TRBD1 for D (5 bases). The CDR3 contains 14 residues. Looked up from germline, CDR1 is SNHLY and CDR2 is FYNNEI. Trimming left V 8 bases short and J 9 bases short, with 22 bases between. The CDR3 sequence is CASVNPGSGWSQYF. CDR3 nucleotides: TGTGCCAGCGTCAACCCCGGGTCAGGGTGGTCCCAGTACTTC.

This clonotype was observed many times. V usage is TRBV6-2 or TRBV6-3 and J usage is TRBJ2-3; maybe TRBD1 (6 bases). Trimming pared 5 bases from V and 6 bases from J, leaving 18 bases between. The CDR3 contains 15 residues. CDR1 and CDR2 from the germline V gene are MNHEY and SVGEGT. The CDR3 is CASSEGSSGVDTQYF. The CDR3 nucleotides are TGTGCCAGCAGTGAAGGCTCATCAGGGGTCGATACGCAGTATTTT.

About this clonotype itself: A far larger clone is just one base off, so this is likely a read error. The chain recombines TRBV10-3 with TRBJ2-4; 16 nucleotides agree with TRBD2. The end of the DNA is better explained by TRBJ2-5, so the J call may be wrong. CDR1 and CDR2 (germline): ENHRY, SYGVKD. The CDR3 covers 16 residues. The CDR3 DNA sequence: TGTGCCAGTGGGACTAGCGGGAGGGCCGCCTCGAAGACCCAGTACTTC. Protein sequence: CASGTSGRAASKTQYF.

V is TRBV12-3 or TRBV12-4 and J is TRBJ2-2; possible D gene TRBD1, 5 bases. V lost 0 bases to trimming and J lost 9 bases, with 14 bases between them. The CDR3 is made up of 15 amino acids. The CDR3 region is CASSLAPGLGWELFF. As DNA, the CDR3 is TGTGCCAGCAGTTTAGCGCCAGGGTTGGGTTGGGAGCTGTTTTTT.

This clonotype was picked up many times. The DNA for the CDR3 is TGTGCCAGTAAAGCCATCGGAGCGGGAGGGGTCGGGGAGCAGTTCTTC. This translates into CASKAIGAGGVGEQFF. V usage is TRBV7-2 and J usage is TRBJ2-1; 10 positions match TRBD2. The V gene end was trimmed by 9 bases and the J gene end by 10 bases; junction bases not matched to a gene: 18. This CDR3 is 16 amino acids long. CDR1 and CDR2 (germline): SGHTA, FQGNSA. Together with reference TRBV7-2 and TRBJ2-1, the CDR3 gives the full variable domain: GAGVSQSPSNKVTEKGKDVELRCDPISGHTALYWYRQSLGQGLEFLIYFQGNSAPDKSGLPSDRFSAERTGGSVSTLTIQRTQQEDSAVYLCASKAIGAGGVGEQFFGPGTRLTVL.

The J gene is TRBJ2-1, the V gene TRBV2; 7 nucleotides align to TRBD1. V gave up 5 bases and J gave up 4 bases; unmatched junction bases: 11. The CDR3 extends over 16 amino acids. From germline, CDR1 is SNHLY and CDR2 FYNNEI. The CDR3 reads CASSSDRDRRYNEQFF. The CDR3 coding sequence is TGTGCCAGCAGTTCCGACCGGGACAGAAGATACAATGAGCAGTTCTTC.

This clonotype was detected many times. This chain links TRBV6-1 with TRBJ1-1; no clear D gene. In germline, CDR1 is MNHNS, CDR2 SASEGT. The CDR3 has 15 amino acids. V dropped 2 bases and J dropped 1 base, with 11 bases sitting between them. The CDR3 nucleotides read TGTGCCAGCAGTGAACCTTCCTCTGCGAACACTGAAGCTTTCTTT. Translation: CASSEPSSANTEAFF.

This clonotype was recorded at least ten times. This sequence joins TRBV6-1 and TRBJ1-5; D call uncertain. Germline V lookup: CDR1 MNHNS, CDR2 SASEGT. V lost 7 bases, J lost 4 bases, and 11 bases lay in between. The CDR3 consists of 13 residues. The CDR3 here is CASKWTNNQPQHF. In nucleotides, the CDR3 is TGTGCCAGCAAATGGACGAATAATCAGCCCCAGCATTTT.

The chain recombines TRBV30 with TRBJ1-2; 9 bases line up with TRBD1. V lost 1 base, J lost 3 bases, and 6 bases stayed unmatched. Germline V gene sequence: CDR1 GTSNPN, CDR2 SVGIG (reference sequence). There are 15 residues in the CDR3. CDR3: CAWSGGRQGDYGYTF. CDR3 DNA: TGTGCCTGGAGTGGGGGTCGACAGGGGGACTATGGCTACACCTTC.

The table lists this clonotype with many counts. The gene calls are TRBV30 and TRBJ2-1; D is perhaps TRBD1 (5 bases). V was shortened by 5 bases and J by 11 bases, with 16 bases between the two germline ends. The CDR3 spans 12 residues. Germline CDR1 GTSNPN, CDR2 SVGIG (reference sequence). The CDR3 DNA sequence: TGTGCCTGGGCCAATTCCGAGGACAAGCAGTTCTTC. This translates into CAWANSEDKQFF.

The chain employs TRBV2 and TRBJ2-7; the D is unclear. V lost 4 bases, J lost 6 bases, and 7 bases lay in between. The CDR3 is made up of 11 amino acids. CDR1 is SNHLY and CDR2 is FYNNEI in the germline V gene. This chain's CDR3 is CASSGRREQYF. For the CDR3, the DNA is TGTGCCAGCAGTGGTAGGCGCGAGCAGTACTTC.

The V gene is TRBV4-2, the J gene TRBJ2-7; D ambiguous. There are 13 residues in the CDR3. Germline CDR1 reads LGHNA; CDR2 reads YNFKEQ. V gave up 0 bases and J gave up 7 bases, with 10 bases separating them. CDR3 sequence: CASSQEIGREQYF. CDR3 DNA sequence: TGTGCCAGCAGCCAAGAAATTGGAAGGGAGCAGTACTTC.

This clonotype has a handful of counts. This sequence joins TRBV20-1 and TRBJ2-3; the match to TRBD2 covers 8 bases. The J segment lost 0 bases and the V segment lost 6 bases, leaving 8 bases of the junction unmatched. Germline-derived CDR1 and CDR2 are DFQATT and SNEGSKA (reference sequence). The CDR3 covers 15 residues. CDR3 sequence (DNA): TGCAGTGCCCCGCCGGGGGGGACTAGCACAGATACGCAGTATTTT. As protein: CSAPPGGTSTDTQYF.

This clonotype occurred many times. The CDR3 loop reads CASIPWGGELFF. The CDR3 DNA follows: TGTGCCAGCATTCCATGGGGCGGGGAGCTGTTTTTT. The chain is built from TRBV12-3 or TRBV12-4 and TRBJ2-2; D is undetermined. V dropped 7 bases and J dropped 7 bases, with 10 bases sitting between them. The CDR3 length is 12 residues.

In this sample, this clonotype turned up many times. V and J are TRBV5-1 and TRBJ1-1, with TRBD1 as a possible D gene (5 bases). Trimming stripped 3 bases from V and 4 bases from J, with 16 bases between. The CDR3 extends over 15 amino acids. From germline, CDR1 is SGHRS and CDR2 YFSETQ. The DNA for the CDR3 is TGCGCCAGCAGCTACGGTGGGGGGATCGGCACTGAAGCTTTCTTT. Amino acid sequence: CASSYGGGIGTEAFF.

This clonotype was recorded a few times. The V call is TRBV24-1, the J call TRBJ2-7; TRBD2 might be the D (6 bases). Trimming left V 11 bases short and J 7 bases short, with 8 bases between. The germline CDR1 and CDR2 sequences are KGHDR and SFDVKD. The CDR3 covers 9 residues. The CDR3 loop is CARRGEQYF. CDR3 nucleotide sequence: TGTGCCAGGCGGGGAGAGCAGTACTTC.